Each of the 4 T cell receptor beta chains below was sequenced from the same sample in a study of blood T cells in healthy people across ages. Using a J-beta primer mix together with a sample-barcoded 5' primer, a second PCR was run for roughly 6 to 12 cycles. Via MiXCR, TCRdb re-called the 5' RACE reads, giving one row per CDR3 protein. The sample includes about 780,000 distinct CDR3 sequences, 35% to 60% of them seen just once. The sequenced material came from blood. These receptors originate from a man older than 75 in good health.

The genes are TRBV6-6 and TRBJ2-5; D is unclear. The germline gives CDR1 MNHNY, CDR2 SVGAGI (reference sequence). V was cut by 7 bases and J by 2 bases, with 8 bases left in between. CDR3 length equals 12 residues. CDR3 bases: TGTGCCAGCACCTGGGGTCAAGAGACCCAGTACTTC. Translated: CASTWGQETQYF.

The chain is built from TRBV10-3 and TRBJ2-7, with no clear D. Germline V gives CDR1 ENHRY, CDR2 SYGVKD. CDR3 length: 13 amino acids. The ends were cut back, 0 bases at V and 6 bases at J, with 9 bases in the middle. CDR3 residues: CAISESFDREQYF. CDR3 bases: TGTGCCATCAGTGAGTCGTTCGACCGCGAGCAGTACTTC.

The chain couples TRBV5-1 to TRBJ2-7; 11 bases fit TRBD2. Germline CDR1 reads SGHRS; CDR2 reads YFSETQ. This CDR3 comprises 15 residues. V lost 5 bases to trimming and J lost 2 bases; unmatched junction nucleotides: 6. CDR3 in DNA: TGCGCCAGCAGGGGAGGGACTAGCGGAACCTACGAGCAGTACTTC. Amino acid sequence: CASRGGTSGTYEQYF.

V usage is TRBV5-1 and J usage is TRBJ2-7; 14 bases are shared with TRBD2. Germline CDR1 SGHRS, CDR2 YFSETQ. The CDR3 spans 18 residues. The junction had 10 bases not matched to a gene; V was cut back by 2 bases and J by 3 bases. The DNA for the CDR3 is TGCGCCAGCAGCTTTGCCGGGACTAGCGGGGGACTCGTCTACGAGCAGTACTTC. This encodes CASSFAGTSGGLVYEQYF.